These T cell receptor beta chains were read from a single sample in a study of blood T cell repertoires in COVID-19. Assay used: immunoSEQ multiplex PCR; TCRdb lists only in-frame clones, some missing. The repertoire consists of a few hundred thousand clones, with more than 75% occurring once and the leading ten covering 3%. The specimen was peripheral blood. The receptors here all came from a man aged 60 to 69 with acute or convalescent COVID-19. CDR3s include the opening cysteine and the closing phenylalanine or tryptophan. Fields, in order: V gene, clone size, D gene, J gene, CDR3 protein, CDR3 DNA. A D gene is named only where the DNA matches it firmly. Size tells how often a clone was seen (once, few, many) or the class of an expanded clone, and some rows leave it out.

TRBV7-3,.,TRBD1,TRBJ2-3,CASSLEDRESLLTDTQYF,TGTGCCAGCAGCTTGGAGGACAGGGAGAGTTTGTTAACAGATACGCAGTATTTT
TRBV2,.,.,TRBJ1-3,CASSGLESGNTIYF,TGTGCCAGCAGCGGGTTGGAGTCTGGAAACACCATATATTTT
TRBV7-9,.,.,TRBJ1-2,CASRAGAAYGYTF,TGTGCCAGCAGGGCTGGGGCAGCCTATGGCTACACCTTC
TRBV6-2/TRBV6-3,.,TRBD2,TRBJ2-3,CASSLQPGGRADTQYF,TGTGCCAGCAGTTTGCAACCGGGGGGGCGGGCAGATACGCAGTATTTT
TRBV6-6,.,.,TRBJ1-1,CASTQLYSNTEAFF,TGTGCCAGCACCCAGTTATACAGTAACACTGAAGCTTTCTTT
TRBV2,.,.,TRBJ1-4,CASSATVPNEKLFF,TGTGCCAGCAGTGCGACAGTCCCTAATGAAAAACTGTTTTTT
TRBV3-1/TRBV3-2,.,.,TRBJ1-3,CASSHGNQGGSGNTIYF,TGTGCCAGCAGCCACGGAAATCAGGGTGGGTCTGGAAACACCATATATTTT
TRBV24-1,.,TRBD1,TRBJ1-1,CATSDGQAAKTEAFF,TGTGCCACCAGTGACGGACAGGCGGCGAAAACTGAAGCTTTCTTT
TRBV28,.,TRBD2,TRBJ2-7,CASSLAGGPYEQYF,TGTGCCAGCAGCCTAGCGGGGGGGCCCTACGAGCAGTACTTC
TRBV6-6,.,TRBD1,TRBJ1-2,CASSPDRAYGYTF,TGTGCCAGCAGTCCCGACAGGGCCTATGGCTACACCTTC
TRBV6-2/TRBV6-3,.,.,TRBJ2-3,CASSPLGQGLSTDTQYF,TGTGCCAGCAGCCCCCTTGGACAGGGACTAAGCACAGATACGCAGTATTTT
TRBV14,.,.,TRBJ2-1,CASSQDPAPYNEQFF,TGTGCCAGCAGCCAAGACCCAGCGCCATACAATGAGCAGTTCTTC
TRBV28,.,.,TRBJ1-4,CASRGLTVNEKLFF,TGTGCCAGCAGGGGACTGACTGTTAATGAAAAACTGTTTTTT
TRBV6-5,.,TRBD2,TRBJ2-4,CASRGGLAKNIQYF,TGTGCCTCCCGGGGGGGTCTAGCCAAAAACATTCAGTACTTC
TRBV6-5,few,.,TRBJ1-5,CASSTGGAQPQHF,TGTGCCAGCAGTACCGGGGGGGCACAGCCCCAGCATTTT
TRBV28,.,.,TRBJ1-4,CASRTGYFGEKLFF,TGTGCCAGCAGAACAGGGTATTTCGGTGAAAAACTGTTTTTT
TRBV27,few,TRBD1,TRBJ2-5,CASSTQGEGETQYF,TGTGCCAGCAGTACACAGGGGGAAGGGGAGACCCAGTACTTC
TRBV19,.,.,TRBJ1-2,CASSKTSGTPGDYGYTF,TGTGCCAGTAGTAAGACCTCCGGGACTCCGGGCGACTATGGCTACACCTTC
TRBV18,.,.,TRBJ2-6,CASSPRFVDSLSGANVLTF,TGTGCCAGCTCACCACGGTTCGTGGACAGCCTCTCTGGGGCCAACGTCCTGACTTTC
TRBV27,.,.,TRBJ1-2,CASSPGNYGYTF,TGTGCCAGCAGTCCCGGTAACTATGGCTACACCTTC
TRBV18,.,TRBD1,TRBJ1-4,CASSPRTGGYEKLFF,TGTGCCAGCTCACCGCGGACAGGGGGATATGAAAAACTGTTTTTT
TRBV20-1,.,.,TRBJ2-7,CSARVRGEQYF,TGCAGTGCTAGAGTAAGGGGAGAGCAGTACTTC
TRBV28,.,.,TRBJ1-4,CASSSRDTAGEKLFF,TGTGCCAGCAGTAGCCGGGACACAGCTGGGGAAAAACTGTTTTTT
TRBV6-5,.,.,TRBJ1-6,CASSTGAYNSPLHF,TGTGCCAGCAGTACCGGGGCCTATAATTCACCCCTCCACTTT
TRBV6-2/TRBV6-3,.,TRBD2,TRBJ2-7,CASSSDSGGIYEQYF,TGTGCCAGCAGTTCGGATAGCGGGGGCATCTACGAGCAGTACTTC
TRBV9,.,TRBD1,TRBJ1-2,CASSVAAGGGYGYTF,TGTGCCAGCAGCGTAGCCGCAGGGGGCGGCTATGGCTACACCTTC
TRBV7-3,few,TRBD2,TRBJ2-1,CASSLIPAGHNEQFF,TGTGCCAGCAGCTTAATTCCAGCGGGGCACAATGAGCAGTTCTTC
TRBV7-8,.,.,TRBJ2-7,CASSLVQSRYEQYF,TGTGCCAGCAGCTTAGTTCAGTCTCGCTACGAGCAGTACTTC
TRBV7-3,few,TRBD2,TRBJ2-2,CASSPHSGGYTGELFF,TGTGCCAGCAGCCCACATAGCGGGGGATATACCGGGGAGCTGTTTTTT
TRBV5-1,few,TRBD1,TRBJ2-7,CASSLDPVGTGALGQYF,TGCGCCAGCAGCTTGGACCCCGTCGGGACAGGTGCCTTAGGGCAGTACTTC
TRBV28,once,.,TRBJ1-2,CASSPGGGAAYGYTF,TGTGCCAGCAGTCCCGGAGGGGGGGCAGCTTATGGCTACACCTTC
TRBV18,.,TRBD2,TRBJ2-3,CASSPPRGGEADTQYF,TGTGCCAGCTCACCCCCTCGCGGGGGGGAGGCAGATACGCAGTATTTT
TRBV7-3,once,TRBD2,TRBJ2-7,CASSLTSGGPYEQYF,TGTGCCAGCAGCTTGACTAGCGGGGGGCCCTACGAGCAGTACTTC
TRBV5-1,.,TRBD1,TRBJ1-3,CASSAGTGSSGNTIYF,TGCGCCAGCAGCGCGGGGACAGGGTCGAGTGGAAACACCATATATTTT